Shown below are 9 T cell receptor beta chains from a single sample sequenced in a study of neoadjuvant nivolumab and ipilimumab in lung cancer. Repertoires were generated with immunoSEQ multiplex PCR, while TCRdb's copy carries only in-frame clones and drops some. The data hold about 3,600 clones, with less than 80% observed a single time. The sequenced sample was peripheral blood, obtained after neoadjuvant nivolumab, alone or with ipilimumab, at or shortly before surgery. Every receptor here comes from an adult with non-small cell lung cancer.

The chain combines TRBV10-3 with TRBJ2-1, with D maybe TRBD2 (6 bases). V dropped 2 bases and J dropped 7 bases, with 18 bases sitting between them. Germline values: CDR1 ENHRY, CDR2 SYGVKD. CDR3 length equals 16 residues. Here the CDR3 DNA reads TGTGCCATCAGTGAGCATCTAGAGGCGGGATCTAATGAGCAGTTCTTC. This translates into CAISEHLEAGSNEQFF.

This clone has more than one count but fewer than ten. The genes are TRBV30 and TRBJ2-3; 9 bases are shared with TRBD2. J lost 3 bases, V lost 2 bases, and 9 bases had no gene match. There are 16 residues in the CDR3. In germline, CDR1 is GTSNPN, CDR2 SVGIG (reference sequence). CDR3 in DNA: TGTGCCTGGAGTCGAGGGGCGGGAGGGCTAACAGATACGCAGTATTTT. Translated, it gives CAWSRGAGGLTDTQYF.

The gene calls are TRBV19 and TRBJ1-2, with D hard to call. V was trimmed by 4 bases and J by 7 bases, leaving 10 bases between them. Germline CDR1 is LNHDA and CDR2 is SQIVND (reference sequence). CDR3 length: 12 amino acids. CDR3 DNA sequence: TGTGCCAGTAGTAACCTTTCGGGTGGCTACACCTTC. Protein product: CASSNLSGGYTF.

The V call is TRBV7-2, the J call TRBJ1-1, with D possibly being TRBD1 (6 bases). Germline V lookup: CDR1 SGHTA, CDR2 FQGNSA. The CDR3 is 12 residues long. V lost 4 bases, J lost 5 bases, and 8 bases lay in between. The CDR3 loop is CASSWTVTEAFF. In DNA form, the CDR3 reads TGTGCCAGCAGCTGGACAGTTACTGAAGCTTTCTTT.

The chain has TRBV5-4 and TRBJ2-3, with TRBD1 matching over 8 bases. The CDR3 sequence is 15 residues long. Unmatched junction bases numbered 4, after V lost 3 bases and J lost 1 base. Germline V lookup: CDR1 SGHNT, CDR2 YYREEE (reference sequence). The CDR3 region is CASSSWGQGTDTQYF. The CDR3 nucleotides are TGTGCCAGCAGCTCATGGGGACAGGGCACAGATACGCAGTATTTT.

The genes are TRBV29-1 and TRBJ2-1, with 12 bases identical to TRBD2. CDR1 is SQVTM, CDR2 ANQGSEA, per germline. The CDR3 consists of 21 residues. Trimming cost V 6 bases and J 9 bases; bases outside gene matches: 30. The CDR3: CSVYRPRRGTGSLAGGLEQFF. The CDR3 DNA reads TGCAGCGTGTACCGGCCCCGGAGGGGGACAGGGTCGCTAGCGGGAGGGCTTGAGCAGTTCTTC.

The J gene is TRBJ2-7, the V gene TRBV27; weak D call: TRBD2 (5 bases). The CDR3 is made up of 16 amino acids. The germline V and J ends were trimmed by 3 bases and 2 bases, with 17 bases remaining between them. Germline values: CDR1 MNHEY, CDR2 SMNVEV (reference sequence). The CDR3 DNA reads TGTGCCAGCAGTTTTAGCCCCGGGATAATTACCTACGAGCAGTACTTC. This encodes CASSFSPGIITYEQYF.

This clone showed up just once. The chain recombines TRBV30 with TRBJ2-7; D is ambiguous. The V end was cut by 4 bases, the J end by 1 base, with 5 bases between. Germline values: CDR1 GTSNPN, CDR2 SVGIG (reference sequence). This CDR3 has 11 amino acids. CDR3 region: CAWMLSYEQYF. The CDR3 region has the DNA TGTGCCTGGATGTTGTCCTACGAGCAGTACTTC.

This clone was observed a single time. The chain is built from TRBV6-6 and TRBJ2-5; 7 bases match TRBD1. V lost 6 bases, J lost 4 bases, and 8 bases stayed unmatched. This CDR3 has 14 amino acids. Germline CDR1 MNHNY, CDR2 SVGAGI (reference sequence). CDR3 amino acids: CASSIRTGRETQYF. In nucleotides, the CDR3 is TGTGCCAGCAGCATCCGGACAGGCCGAGAGACCCAGTACTTC.